In its sample, the clone carrying this T cell receptor (beta chain) was seen a few times. The antigen remains undetermined. The data derive from a study of T cells after yellow fever vaccination. Study background: Libraries from low-cell-number fractions were prepared with the SMART-Seq v4 Ultra Low Input RNA kit.

Overall study findings and caveats: Clones from primary vaccination mostly reappeared after the booster (over 95% CD4, over 85% CD8). Weaker in magnitude, the secondary response showed a faster peak on day 5 versus 15.

Template-switching 5'RACE yielded the TCR cDNA; a universal primer site and UMIs were added in the process. TCRdb ran MiXCR on the 5' RACE reads and lists one entry per CDR3 protein. The sample carries hundreds of thousands of distinct CDR3 sequences, more than 5.5% recorded once. This TCR was sampled from a young man who received the YFV17D yellow fever vaccine. The specimen comprised PBMCs, sampled 5 days after the yellow fever booster vaccination.

The CDR3 sequence is CASTGPETYEQYF. The CDR3, as DNA: TGTGCCAGCACCGGGCCCGAAACCTACGAGCAGTACTTC. The V call is TRBV6-6, the J call TRBJ2-7, with D uncertain. V was shortened by 7 bases and J by 2 bases, with 12 bases between the two germline ends. The CDR3 has 13 amino acids. Germline V gene lookup returns CDR1 MNHNY and CDR2 SVGAGI (reference sequence).